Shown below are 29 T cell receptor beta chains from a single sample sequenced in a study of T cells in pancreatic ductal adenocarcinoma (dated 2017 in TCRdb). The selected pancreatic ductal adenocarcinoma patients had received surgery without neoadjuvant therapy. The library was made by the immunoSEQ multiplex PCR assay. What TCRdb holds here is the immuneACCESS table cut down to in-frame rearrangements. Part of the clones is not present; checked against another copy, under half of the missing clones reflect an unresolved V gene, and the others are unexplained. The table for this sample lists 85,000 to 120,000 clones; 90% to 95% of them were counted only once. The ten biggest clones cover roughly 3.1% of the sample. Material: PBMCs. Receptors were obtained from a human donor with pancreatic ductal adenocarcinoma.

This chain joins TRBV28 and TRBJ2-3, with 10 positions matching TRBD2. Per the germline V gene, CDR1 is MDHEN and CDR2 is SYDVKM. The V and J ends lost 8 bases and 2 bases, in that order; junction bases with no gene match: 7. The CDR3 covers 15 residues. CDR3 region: CASCPSGGNTDTQYF. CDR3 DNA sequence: TGTGCCAGCTGCCCTAGCGGGGGAAACACAGATACGCAGTATTTT.

The CDR3 reads CASSGRLAEYNEQFF. As DNA, the CDR3 is TGTGCCAGCAGCGGAAGACTAGCGGAGTACAATGAGCAGTTCTTC. This sequence joins TRBV9 and TRBJ2-1; TRBD2 agrees at 9 bases. Per germline, CDR1 SGDLS and CDR2 YYNGEE. V was pared by 3 bases and J by 4 bases, with 5 bases of the junction left unmatched. This CDR3 spans 15 amino acids. Filled out from reference TRBV9 and TRBJ2-1, the complete variable domain reads DSGVTQTPKHLITATGQRVTLRCSPRSGDLSVYWYQQSLDQGLQFLIQYYNGEERAKGNILERFSAQQFPDLHSELNLSSLELGDSALYFCASSGRLAEYNEQFFGPGTRLTVL.

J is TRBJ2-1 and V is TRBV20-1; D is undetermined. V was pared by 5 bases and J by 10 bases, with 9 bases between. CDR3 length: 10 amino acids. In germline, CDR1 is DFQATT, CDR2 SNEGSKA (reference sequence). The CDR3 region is CSAEEREQFF. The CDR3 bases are TGCAGTGCTGAGGAGAGGGAGCAGTTCTTC.

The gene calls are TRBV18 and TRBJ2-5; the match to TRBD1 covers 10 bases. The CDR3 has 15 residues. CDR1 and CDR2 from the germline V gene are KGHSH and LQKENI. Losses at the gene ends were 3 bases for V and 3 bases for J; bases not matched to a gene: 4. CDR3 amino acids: CASSPPTGGEETQYF. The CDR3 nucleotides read TGTGCCAGCTCACCCCCGACAGGGGGCGAAGAGACCCAGTACTTC.

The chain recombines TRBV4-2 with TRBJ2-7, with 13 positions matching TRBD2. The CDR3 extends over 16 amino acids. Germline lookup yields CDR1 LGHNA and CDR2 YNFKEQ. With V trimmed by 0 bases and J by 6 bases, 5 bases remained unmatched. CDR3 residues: CASSQDPGLAGTEQYF. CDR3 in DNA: TGTGCCAGCAGCCAAGATCCGGGACTAGCGGGAACCGAGCAGTACTTC.

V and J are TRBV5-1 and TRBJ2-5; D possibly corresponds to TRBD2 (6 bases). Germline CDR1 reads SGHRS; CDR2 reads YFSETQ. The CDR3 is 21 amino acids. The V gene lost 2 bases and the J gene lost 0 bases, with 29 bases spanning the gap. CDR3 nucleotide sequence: TGCGCCAGCAGCTTCCGTGTATCGGGTTGGTCGGGACTTGGAGACCAAGAGACCCAGTACTTC. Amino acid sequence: CASSFRVSGWSGLGDQETQYF.

The CDR3: CASSLSQSGADTQYF. DNA of the CDR3: TGTGCCAGCTCGCTGTCACAATCAGGGGCAGATACGCAGTATTTT. This rearrangement joins TRBV18 to TRBJ2-3, with a weak D call TRBD1 (6 bases). CDR3 length: 15 amino acids. V shed 6 bases and J shed 4 bases, with 17 bases lying between them. The germline V gene has CDR1 KGHSH and CDR2 LQKENI.

CDR3 DNA: TGTGCCAGCAGCCGGGAACTAGCGGGAGTCGATCCCGGGGAGCTGTTTTTT. This encodes CASSRELAGVDPGELFF. The chain combines TRBV4-2 with TRBJ2-2, with 11 bases identical to TRBD2. CDR1 is LGHNA, CDR2 YNFKEQ, per germline. The CDR3 has 17 amino acids. The J segment lost 6 bases and the V segment lost 4 bases, leaving 10 bases of the junction unmatched.

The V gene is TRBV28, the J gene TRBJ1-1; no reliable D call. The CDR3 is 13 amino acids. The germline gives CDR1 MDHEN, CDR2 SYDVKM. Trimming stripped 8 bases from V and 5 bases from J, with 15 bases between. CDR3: CASSSGSGTEAFF. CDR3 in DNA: TGTGCCAGCTCGTCGGGAAGTGGGACTGAAGCTTTCTTT.

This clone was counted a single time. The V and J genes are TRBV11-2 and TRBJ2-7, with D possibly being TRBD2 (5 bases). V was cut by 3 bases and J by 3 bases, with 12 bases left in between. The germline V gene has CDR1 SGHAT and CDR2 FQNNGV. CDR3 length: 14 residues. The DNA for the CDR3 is TGTGCCAGCAGCTTGGGCCTCGGGGTCTACGAGCAGTACTTC. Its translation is CASSLGLGVYEQYF.

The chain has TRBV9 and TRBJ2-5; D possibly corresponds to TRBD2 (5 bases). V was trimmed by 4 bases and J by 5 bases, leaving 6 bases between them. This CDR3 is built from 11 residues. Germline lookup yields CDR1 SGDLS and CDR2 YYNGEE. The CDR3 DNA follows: TGTGCCAGCAGCCCGGGGGAGACCCAGTACTTC. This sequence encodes CASSPGETQYF.

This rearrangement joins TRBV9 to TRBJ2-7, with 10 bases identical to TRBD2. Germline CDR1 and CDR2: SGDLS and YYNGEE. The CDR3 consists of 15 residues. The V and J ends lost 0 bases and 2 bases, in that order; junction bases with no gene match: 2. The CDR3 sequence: CASSVGTSGPYEQYF. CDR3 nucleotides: TGTGCCAGCAGCGTAGGGACTAGCGGCCCCTACGAGCAGTACTTC.

The CDR3 nucleotides are TGTGCCAGCAGTTTAAGACAGGGTTCCTATGGCTACACCTTC. Residues: CASSLRQGSYGYTF. The rearrangement joins TRBV27 to TRBJ1-2, with 7 bases matching TRBD1. With 2 bases clipped from V and 4 bases from J, the junction kept 4 bases outside the gene matches. The germline V gene encodes CDR1 MNHEY and CDR2 SMNVEV (reference sequence). The length of the CDR3 is 14 residues.

The CDR3 reads CATSSARTSYEQYF. The CDR3, as DNA: TGTGCCACCAGCAGTGCCCGGACTAGCTACGAGCAGTACTTC. The chain carries TRBV15 and TRBJ2-7; 7 bases line up with TRBD2. Germline assignment: CDR1 LNHNV and CDR2 YYDKDF (reference sequence). This CDR3 contains 14 residues. J lost 3 bases, V lost 3 bases, and 5 bases had no gene match. Full variable domain (missing parts from reference TRBV15 and TRBJ2-7): DAMVIQNPRYQVTQFGKPVTLSCSQTLNHNVMYWYQQKSSQAPKLLFHYYDKDFNNEADTPDNFQSRRPNTSFCFLDIRSPGLGDTAMYLCATSSARTSYEQYFGPGTRLTVT.

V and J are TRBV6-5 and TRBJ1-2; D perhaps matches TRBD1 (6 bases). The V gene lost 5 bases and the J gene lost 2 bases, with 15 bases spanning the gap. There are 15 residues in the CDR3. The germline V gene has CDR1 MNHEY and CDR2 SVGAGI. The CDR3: CASSGYRVANYGYTF. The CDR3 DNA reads TGTGCCAGCAGTGGCTACAGGGTGGCCAACTATGGCTACACCTTC.

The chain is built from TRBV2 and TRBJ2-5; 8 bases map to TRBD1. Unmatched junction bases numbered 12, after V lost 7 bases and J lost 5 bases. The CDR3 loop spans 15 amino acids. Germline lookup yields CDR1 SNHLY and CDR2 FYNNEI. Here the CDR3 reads CASTPSQGAFETQYF. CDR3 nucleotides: TGTGCCAGCACGCCGTCTCAGGGGGCTTTCGAGACCCAGTACTTC.

CDR3 amino acids: CASTVSLSVNEQFF. The CDR3 DNA reads TGTGCCAGCACGGTCTCCTTATCGGTAAATGAGCAGTTCTTC. The chain employs TRBV6-1 and TRBJ2-1; D gene ambiguous. CDR1 MNHNS and CDR2 SASEGT come from the germline V gene. This CDR3 is built from 14 residues. V dropped 7 bases and J dropped 7 bases, with 17 bases sitting between them.

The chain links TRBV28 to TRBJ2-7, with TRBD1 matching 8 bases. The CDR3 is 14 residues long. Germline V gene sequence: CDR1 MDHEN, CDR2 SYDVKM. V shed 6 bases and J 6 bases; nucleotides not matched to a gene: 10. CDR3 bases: TGTGCCAGCAGCAACCATGGACAGGGCGGCGAGCAGTACTTC. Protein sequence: CASSNHGQGGEQYF.

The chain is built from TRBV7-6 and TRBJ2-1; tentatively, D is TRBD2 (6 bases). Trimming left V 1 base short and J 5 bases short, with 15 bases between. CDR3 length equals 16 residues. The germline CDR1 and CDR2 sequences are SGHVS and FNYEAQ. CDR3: CASSLGGWRGDNEQFF. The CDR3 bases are TGTGCCAGCAGCTTAGGGGGTTGGCGGGGCGACAATGAGCAGTTCTTC.

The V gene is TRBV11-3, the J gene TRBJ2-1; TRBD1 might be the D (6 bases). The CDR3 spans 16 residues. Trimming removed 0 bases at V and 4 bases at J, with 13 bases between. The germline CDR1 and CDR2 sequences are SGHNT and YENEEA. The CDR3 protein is CASSLEWTELYNEQFF. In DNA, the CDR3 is TGTGCCAGCAGCTTAGAGTGGACAGAGCTATACAATGAGCAGTTCTTC.

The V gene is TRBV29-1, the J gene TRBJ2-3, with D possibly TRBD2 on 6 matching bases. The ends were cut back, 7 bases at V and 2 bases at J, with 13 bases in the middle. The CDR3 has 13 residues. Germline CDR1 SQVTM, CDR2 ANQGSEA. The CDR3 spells CSGFSGPTDTQYF. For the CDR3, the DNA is TGCAGCGGATTTAGCGGCCCCACAGATACGCAGTATTTT.

The CDR3 DNA reads TGCGCCAGCAGCTGGGACAGGGTTGGCGAAAAACTGTTTTTT. Translation gives CASSWDRVGEKLFF. V and J are TRBV5-1 and TRBJ1-4; TRBD1 matches 9 bases. Germline CDR1 SGHRS, CDR2 YFSETQ. The CDR3 is made up of 14 amino acids. The J segment lost 8 bases and the V segment lost 3 bases, leaving 5 bases of the junction unmatched.

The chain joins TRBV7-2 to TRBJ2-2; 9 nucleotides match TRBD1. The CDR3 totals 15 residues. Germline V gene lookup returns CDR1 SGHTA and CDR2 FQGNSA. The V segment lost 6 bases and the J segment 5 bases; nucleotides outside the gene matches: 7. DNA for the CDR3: TGTGCCAGCAGGACAGGGGGGCAGAGGACCGGGGAGCTGTTTTTT. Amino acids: CASRTGGQRTGELFF.

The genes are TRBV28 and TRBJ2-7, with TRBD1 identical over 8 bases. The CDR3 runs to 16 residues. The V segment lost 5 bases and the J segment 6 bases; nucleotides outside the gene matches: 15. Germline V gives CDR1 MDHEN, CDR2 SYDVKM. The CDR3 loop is CASSPIGQGPLLEQYF. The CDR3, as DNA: TGTGCCAGCAGTCCCATAGGACAGGGCCCTTTACTCGAGCAGTACTTC. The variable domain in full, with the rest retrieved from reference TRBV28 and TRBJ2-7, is DVKVTQSSRYLVKRTGEKVFLECVQDMDHENMFWYRQDPGLGLRLIYFSYDVKMKEKGDIPEGYSVSREKKERFSLILESASTNQTSMYLCASSPIGQGPLLEQYFGPGTRLTVT.

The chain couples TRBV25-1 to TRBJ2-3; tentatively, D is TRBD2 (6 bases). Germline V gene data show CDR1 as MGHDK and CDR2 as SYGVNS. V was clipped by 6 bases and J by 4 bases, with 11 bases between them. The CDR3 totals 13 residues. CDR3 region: CASRLAGSDTQYF. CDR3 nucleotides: TGTGCCAGCAGACTAGCAGGTTCAGATACGCAGTATTTT.

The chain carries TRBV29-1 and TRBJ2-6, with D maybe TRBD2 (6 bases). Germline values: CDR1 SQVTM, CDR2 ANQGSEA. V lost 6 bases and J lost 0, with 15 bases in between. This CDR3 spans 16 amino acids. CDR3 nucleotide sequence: TGCAGCGTCGGGACTTATGCAAGCTCTGGGGCCAACGTCCTGACTTTC. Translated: CSVGTYASSGANVLTF.

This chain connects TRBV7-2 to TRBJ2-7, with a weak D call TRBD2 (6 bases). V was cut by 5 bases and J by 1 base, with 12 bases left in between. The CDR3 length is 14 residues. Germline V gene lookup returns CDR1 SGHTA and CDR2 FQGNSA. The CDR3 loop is CASSARAGSYEQYF. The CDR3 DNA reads TGTGCCAGCAGCGCGCGGGCGGGGTCCTACGAGCAGTACTTC.

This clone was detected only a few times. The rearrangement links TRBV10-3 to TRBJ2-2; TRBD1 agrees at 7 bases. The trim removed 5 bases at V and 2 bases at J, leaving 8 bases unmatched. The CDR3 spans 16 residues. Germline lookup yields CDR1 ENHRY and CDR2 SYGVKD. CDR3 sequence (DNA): TGTGCCATCAGTCCCTTGGCAGGGGGAAACACCGGGGAGCTGTTTTTT. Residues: CAISPLAGGNTGELFF.

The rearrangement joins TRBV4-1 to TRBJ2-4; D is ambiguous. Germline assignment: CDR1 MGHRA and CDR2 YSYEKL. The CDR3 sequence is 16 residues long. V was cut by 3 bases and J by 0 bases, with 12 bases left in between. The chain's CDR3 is CASSHSESLAKNIQYF. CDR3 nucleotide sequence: TGCGCCAGCAGCCATTCGGAGTCACTAGCCAAAAACATTCAGTACTTC.